Many counts were recorded for the clone carrying this TCR beta chain. What it recognizes is unknown. The data were taken from a study of T cell repertoires in cytomegalovirus infection. Study information: Public TCR beta signatures were indicative of both CMV infection and a matching HLA type. Study conclusions and caveats: The response measured ex vivo was dominated by TCR beta clonotypes (HLA-C-restricted and CMV-specific). Summed frequency of shared TCR beta families picked out CMV carriers who also had the relevant HLA.

V gave up 4 bases and J gave up 1 base, with 5 bases separating them. Germline V gene lookup returns CDR1 SEHNR and CDR2 FQNEAQ (reference sequence). The CDR3 sequence is 12 residues long. Each CDR3 protein is one row after TCRdb ran MiXCR on the reads. The data hold 210,000 or so distinct CDR3 sequences, with 6.5% observed a single time. The clonotype comes from a human donor in good health (CMV status not recorded). Some clones in this sample may be carry-over from other donors' samples. The chain carries TRBV7-9 and TRBJ2-7; D uncertain. Sequencing input: PBMCs. CDR3 DNA sequence: TGTGCCAGCAGCTATCAATCCTACGAGCAGTACTTC. Translation: CASSYQSYEQYF.